This passage covers 18 T cell receptor beta chains from one sample sequenced in a study of identical twins. One entry per CDR3 protein results from TCRdb running MiXCR on the 5' RACE reads. In the table there are around 250,000 distinct CDR3 sequences, 9.5% to 15% of which are singletons. The sample also formed part of further work on yellow fever vaccine responses in identical twins.

The specimen was memory (CD45RO+) T cells sorted from blood. These receptors were taken from a young woman in good health.

The V and J genes are TRBV4-3 and TRBJ2-5; 7 bases agree with TRBD1. The CDR3 covers 14 residues. The trim removed 1 base at V and 8 bases at J, leaving 7 bases unmatched. CDR1 and CDR2 from the germline V gene are LGHNA and YSLEER. The chain's CDR3 is CASSQGQGVFTQYF. CDR3 DNA: TGCGCCAGCAGCCAAGGTCAGGGGGTTTTCACCCAGTACTTC.

This clonotype has ten or more counts. V is TRBV6-1 and J is TRBJ2-3; no clear D gene. CDR3 length equals 14 residues. Germline V gene lookup returns CDR1 MNHNS and CDR2 SASEGT. V was cut by 1 base and J by 3 bases, with 8 bases left in between. The CDR3 protein is CASSEGIETDTQYF. The CDR3 DNA reads as TGTGCCAGCAGTGAAGGGATAGAAACAGATACGCAGTATTTT.

This clonotype has a handful of counts. This CDR3 is CASVFDDRGNQPQHF. CDR3 DNA sequence: TGTGCCAGCGTGTTCGACGACAGGGGCAATCAGCCCCAGCATTTT. This chain links TRBV12-3 or TRBV12-4 with TRBJ1-5, with TRBD1 identical over 7 bases. V was clipped by 8 bases and J by 2 bases; unmatched bases: 9. The CDR3 covers 15 residues.

J is TRBJ2-2 and V is TRBV5-1, with 16 positions matching TRBD2. This CDR3 is 16 amino acids long. CDR1 SGHRS and CDR2 YFSETQ come from the germline V gene. V shed 4 bases and J 10 bases; nucleotides not matched to a gene: 7. The CDR3 protein is CASSAGTSGGATELFF. The CDR3 DNA is TGCGCCAGCAGCGCCGGGACTAGCGGGGGGGCGACGGAGCTGTTTTTT. The full variable domain, completed using reference TRBV5-1 and TRBJ2-2, is KAGVTQTPRYLIKTRGQQVTLSCSPISGHRSVSWYQQTPGQGLQFLFEYFSETQRNKGNFPGRFSGRQFSNSRSEMNVSTLELGDSALYLCASSAGTSGGATELFFGEGSRLTVL.

The chain joins TRBV6-4 to TRBJ2-1; D is possibly TRBD1 (6 bases). The CDR3 runs to 13 residues. With 7 bases removed from V and 9 bases from J, the gap between germline ends came to 16 bases. Germline V gene sequence: CDR1 MRHNA, CDR2 SNTAGT. The CDR3 DNA sequence: TGTGCCAGCACTTCAGGGGAAGGATCTGAGCAGTTCTTC. Translating it yields CASTSGEGSEQFF.

This clonotype was seen a few times. Relative to the germline gene, one junction end is altered; a read error may explain this. The V gene is TRBV4-3, the J gene TRBJ1-2; D gene unclear. In germline, CDR1 is LGHNA, CDR2 YSLEER. This CDR3 region has 16 residues. The CDR3 protein is CASSPQPAGANYGHTF. The CDR3 DNA is TGCGCCAGCAGCCCGCAACCAGCGGGAGCCAACTATGGCCACACCTTC.

This sequence joins TRBV12-3 or TRBV12-4 and TRBJ2-7, with D perhaps matching TRBD1 (5 bases). The CDR3 has 17 amino acids. Trimming cost V 6 bases and J 2 bases, with 23 bases left between them. The CDR3 DNA sequence: TGTGCCAGCAGCCCCGAGGCGACAGAGGTCCTCGCCTACGAGCAGTACTTC. It codes for CASSPEATEVLAYEQYF.

CDR3 loop: CASSNRGTDTQYF. Here the CDR3 DNA reads TGTGCCAGCAGCAATCGGGGGACAGATACGCAGTATTTT. The V call is TRBV5-4, the J call TRBJ2-3, with D perhaps TRBD2 (6 bases). Deletions cut 4 bases from V and 3 bases from J, with 9 bases between. The CDR3 is 13 residues long. Germline loops: CDR1 SGHNT, CDR2 YYREEE (reference sequence).

This chain uses TRBV19 with TRBJ2-1, with 11 bases identical to TRBD2. Per germline, CDR1 LNHDA and CDR2 SQIVND (reference sequence). The CDR3 totals 16 residues. V shed 0 bases and J 10 bases; nucleotides not matched to a gene: 8. The CDR3 nucleotides are TGTGCCAGTAGTATAGAGCTAGCGGGAGGATCGGGGGAGCAGTTCTTC. Protein: CASSIELAGGSGEQFF. Combining the CDR3 with reference TRBV19 and TRBJ2-1 gives the whole variable domain DGGITQSPKYLFRKEGQNVTLSCEQNLNHDAMYWYRQDPGQGLRLIYYSQIVNDFQKGDIAEGYSVSREKKESFPLTVTSAQKNPTAFYLCASSIELAGGSGEQFFGPGTRLTVL.

This clonotype appeared many times. The chain uses TRBV20-1 and TRBJ2-3; 9 bases fit TRBD2. Germline-derived CDR1 and CDR2 are DFQATT and SNEGSKA (reference sequence). This CDR3 region has 14 residues. V dropped 3 bases and J dropped 2; count of bases not matched to a gene: 3. The CDR3 is CSARGTSPTDTQYF. The CDR3 DNA reads as TGCAGTGCTAGGGGGACTAGCCCCACAGATACGCAGTATTTT.

The chain couples TRBV30 to TRBJ2-1; 11 nucleotides align to TRBD1. This CDR3 spans 15 amino acids. V shed 2 bases, J shed 9 bases, and the junction held 9 bases outside the gene matches. Germline values: CDR1 GTSNPN, CDR2 SVGIG (reference sequence). The DNA of the CDR3 is TGTGCCTGGAGTTTAGGACAGGGGGCTTTGCGTGAGCAGTTCTTC. Translating it yields CAWSLGQGALREQFF. The full variable domain, rest sourced from reference TRBV30 and TRBJ2-1, is SQTIHQWPATLVQPVGSPLSLECTVEGTSNPNLYWYRQAAGRGLQLLFYSVGIGQISSEVPQNLSASRPQDRQFILSSKKLLLSDSGFYLCAWSLGQGALREQFFGPGTRLTVL.

The chain recombines TRBV25-1 with TRBJ2-7, with D perhaps given as TRBD1 or TRBD2 (5 bases each). CDR3 length: 16 residues. The V and J ends lost 4 bases and 5 bases respectively, with 21 bases between them. Germline lookup yields CDR1 MGHDK and CDR2 SYGVNS. The CDR3 DNA reads as TGTGCCAGCAGTGGGCAACCGGGACCGAGGAGCGACGAGCAGTACTTC. It translates to CASSGQPGPRSDEQYF.

This clonotype was seen a few times. The genes are TRBV5-1 and TRBJ2-2; D is undetermined. This CDR3 is 14 amino acids long. V was shortened by 5 bases and J by 1 base, with 9 bases between the two germline ends. Germline CDR1 is SGHRS and CDR2 is YFSETQ. CDR3 DNA sequence: TGCGCCAGCAGTGCCGAGCTGAACACCGGGGAGCTGTTTTTT. Translation gives CASSAELNTGELFF.

At least ten counts were recorded for this clonotype. The chain joins TRBV7-6 to TRBJ2-3, with 7 bases that match TRBD1. With V trimmed by 0 bases and J by 6 bases, 9 bases remained unmatched. CDR3 length: 16 amino acids. CDR1 SGHVS and CDR2 FNYEAQ come from the germline V gene. This chain's CDR3 is CASSLAIPGGLDTQYF. The CDR3 nucleotides read TGTGCCAGCAGCTTAGCGATACCAGGGGGTCTGGATACGCAGTATTTT. Based on the CDR3 plus reference TRBV7-6 and TRBJ2-3, the full variable domain is GAGVSQSPRYKVTKRGQDVALRCDPISGHVSLYWYRQALGQGPEFLTYFNYEAQQDKSGLPNDRFSAERPEGSISTLTIQRTEQRDSAMYRCASSLAIPGGLDTQYFGPGTRLTVL.

There are a few counts of this clonotype. The J gene is TRBJ2-1, the V gene TRBV19; 8 positions match TRBD1. V shed 5 bases, J shed 2 bases, and the junction held 2 bases outside the gene matches. Germline loops: CDR1 LNHDA, CDR2 SQIVND (reference sequence). The CDR3 runs to 14 residues. The DNA of the CDR3 is TGTGCCAGTAGTTTGGACAGGGCCTACAATGAGCAGTTCTTC. Translated: CASSLDRAYNEQFF.

The J gene is TRBJ2-5, the V gene TRBV11-2; 14 nucleotides align to TRBD2. V was pared by 5 bases and J by 7 bases, with 15 bases of the junction left unmatched. The CDR3 covers 18 residues. Germline assignment: CDR1 SGHAT and CDR2 FQNNGV. Here the CDR3 reads CASSPVPTSGGVRGTQYF. CDR3 nucleotide sequence: TGTGCCAGCAGCCCAGTTCCGACTAGCGGGGGGGTCCGAGGGACCCAGTACTTC.

The chain combines TRBV28 with TRBJ2-7, with D perhaps TRBD1 or TRBD2 (6 bases each). Trimming removed 8 bases from V and 2 bases from J, with 25 bases in between. Germline CDR1 is MDHEN and CDR2 is SYDVKM. The CDR3 totals 17 residues. For the CDR3, the DNA is TGTGCCAGCTTTCCCATGGGGGGCATTGTTCCCCCCTACGAGCAGTACTTC. Protein sequence: CASFPMGGIVPPYEQYF. The full variable domain, completed using reference TRBV28 and TRBJ2-7, is DVKVTQSSRYLVKRTGEKVFLECVQDMDHENMFWYRQDPGLGLRLIYFSYDVKMKEKGDIPEGYSVSREKKERFSLILESASTNQTSMYLCASFPMGGIVPPYEQYFGPGTRLTVT.

This chain joins TRBV20-1 and TRBJ2-5, with TRBD2 identical over 7 bases. CDR1 is DFQATT, CDR2 SNEGSKA, per germline (reference sequence). The CDR3 spans 17 residues. V shed 6 bases, J shed 5 bases, and the junction held 21 bases outside the gene matches. The CDR3, as DNA: TGCAGTGCGGTGCTGGCTAGCGGCAAACTGGGGGGGGAGACCCAGTACTTC. This encodes CSAVLASGKLGGETQYF.